These T cell receptor beta chains were read from a single sample in a study of T cell responses to AZD1222 COVID-19 vaccine. The assay was immunoSEQ multiplex PCR, and TCRdb's table has in-frame clones only and misses some. The sample shows 150,000 to 200,000 clones, approximately 93% of them seen only once. The sequencing here drew on peripheral blood, taken 28 days after the second AZD1222 dose. These receptor sequences come from an adult who received the AZD1222 COVID-19 vaccine. Each CDR3 is given with its conserved first and last residue. The D gene is left open where the match is weak. A row's size may be missing; if present it is once, few, many or a size class.

CDR3,DNA,V,size,J,D
CASSYSRLAMQYF,TGTGCCAGCAGTTACTCGAGATTGGCAATGCAGTACTTC,TRBV6-5,NA,TRBJ2-7,NA
CASSQVRADFNYGYTF,TGCGCCAGCAGCCAAGTAAGGGCAGACTTTAACTATGGCTACACCTTC,TRBV4-3,once,TRBJ1-2,NA
CASSRDRGVGAEAFF,TGCGCCAGCAGCCGGGACAGGGGGGTCGGCGCTGAAGCTTTCTTT,TRBV10-1,NA,TRBJ1-1,TRBD1
CASSQGNLAGQETQYF,TGTGCCAGCAGCCAAGGAAACCTAGCGGGGCAAGAGACCCAGTACTTC,TRBV3-1/TRBV3-2,NA,TRBJ2-5,TRBD2
CASRGGSTYNSPLHF,TGTGCCAGCAGGGGGGGGAGTACCTATAATTCACCCCTCCACTTT,TRBV6-5,once,TRBJ1-6,NA
CASSVEGNSGNTIYF,TGTGCCAGCAGCGTAGAAGGGAACTCTGGAAACACCATATATTTT,TRBV9,NA,TRBJ1-3,NA
CASSLQGARGQPQHF,TGTGCCAGCAGTCTACAGGGGGCGCGGGGTCAGCCCCAGCATTTT,TRBV6-2/TRBV6-3,NA,TRBJ1-5,TRBD1
CASSSPGGGFYEQYF,TGCGCCAGCAGCTCGCCGGGTGGTGGATTCTACGAGCAGTACTTC,TRBV10-2,NA,TRBJ2-7,NA
CAIPQGASGELFF,TGTGCCATTCCGCAGGGGGCCTCCGGGGAGCTGTTTTTT,TRBV7-9,NA,TRBJ2-2,TRBD1
CASSWGAGEQFF,TGCGCCAGTAGTTGGGGGGCAGGTGAGCAGTTCTTC,TRBV19,once,TRBJ2-1,NA
CASSYRRVNNSPLHF,TGTGCCAGCAGTTACCGCAGGGTAAATAATTCACCCCTCCACTTT,TRBV6-5,NA,TRBJ1-6,NA
CASSPGLALGYF,TGTGCCAGCAGCCCTGGACTGGCTCTCGGTTACTTC,TRBV7-2,NA,TRBJ2-5,NA
CASSFFGQGDEQYF,TGTGCCAGCAGCTTTTTCGGACAGGGGGACGAGCAGTACTTC,TRBV13,NA,TRBJ2-7,TRBD1
CASDTGGGNQPQHF,TGTGCCAGCGATACAGGGGGCGGAAATCAGCCCCAGCATTTT,TRBV19,few,TRBJ1-5,TRBD1
CASRDRGNQPQHF,TGTGCCAGCAGAGACAGGGGCAATCAGCCCCAGCATTTT,TRBV27,NA,TRBJ1-5,TRBD1
CGGKQGPQSGANVLTF,TGTGGGGGAAAACAGGGGCCCCAGTCTGGGGCCAACGTCCTGACTTTC,TRBV7-2,NA,TRBJ2-6,TRBD1
CASKFAAGDNEQFF,TGTGCCAGCAAATTCGCAGCGGGGGACAATGAGCAGTTCTTC,TRBV11-3,NA,TRBJ2-1,TRBD2
CASSLAGPGGWFF,TGTGCCAGCAGCTTAGCAGGACCGGGTGGGTGGTTCTTC,TRBV7-9,NA,TRBJ2-1,NA
CASSLPGTVNEQFF,TGTGCCAGCAGTCTACCGGGGACAGTGAATGAGCAGTTCTTC,TRBV28,NA,TRBJ2-1,TRBD1
CASSISGAGAFF,TGTGCCAGTAGTATTTCAGGGGCTGGAGCTTTCTTT,TRBV19,NA,TRBJ1-1,NA
CASRTTYDSNQPQHF,TGTGCCAGTAGAACCACATACGACAGCAATCAGCCCCAGCATTTT,TRBV19,NA,TRBJ1-5,NA
CASSTRDRGPQETQYF,TGTGCCAGCAGCACCCGGGACAGGGGTCCCCAAGAGACCCAGTACTTC,TRBV7-9,NA,TRBJ2-5,TRBD1
CASSTPGEPQHF,TGTGCCAGCAGTACCCCCGGCGAACCCCAGCATTTT,TRBV6-5,NA,TRBJ1-5,NA
CASSPPGPFNEKLFF,TGTGCCAGCTCACCACCCGGACCCTTCAATGAAAAACTGTTTTTT,TRBV18,NA,TRBJ1-4,NA
CASSDPPGGLNTEAFF,TGTGCCAGCAGCGATCCCCCCGGGGGCTTAAACACTGAAGCTTTCTTT,TRBV9,NA,TRBJ1-1,NA
CASSREGARTQPQHF,TGTGCCAGCAGCCGAGAGGGGGCGCGGACTCAGCCCCAGCATTTT,TRBV21-1,NA,TRBJ1-5,NA
CASSLGGGHQPQHF,TGTGCCAGCAGCTTGGGAGGGGGTCATCAGCCCCAGCATTTT,TRBV7-9,NA,TRBJ1-5,NA
CASSFGTGAYNEQFF,TGCGCCAGCAGCTTTGGGACGGGGGCCTACAATGAGCAGTTCTTC,TRBV5-1,NA,TRBJ2-1,NA
CASSFGQGGNSPLHF,TGTGCCAGCAGCTTTGGACAGGGGGGCAATTCACCCCTCCACTTT,TRBV7-6,NA,TRBJ1-6,TRBD1
CASSYQAEAFF,TGTGCCAGCAGTTACCAGGCTGAAGCTTTCTTT,TRBV6-2/TRBV6-3,NA,TRBJ1-1,NA